One T cell receptor beta chain is described in this entry. This record belongs to a study of T cells in Graves' hyperthyroidism and ophthalmopathy. RNA transcripts yielded amplified TCR beta CDR3 regions. First-round RT-PCR targeting the TCR CDR3 was performed with the HTBI primer set. TCRdb re-analysed the multiplex PCR reads in MiXCR, keeping a single row per CDR3 protein. The table records hundreds of thousands of distinct CDR3 sequences, approximately 14% of them present only once. The sequence came from a woman aged 35 to 49 with Graves' hyperthyroidism. The specimen sequenced was blood.

The CDR3 sequence: CASSPPGQGDHEQFF. CDR3 DNA sequence: TGTGCCAGCAGCCCTCCGGGACAGGGAGACCATGAGCAGTTCTTC. V gene TRBV7-9 combines with J gene TRBJ2-1, with 9 bases fitting TRBD1. Germline assignment: CDR1 SEHNR and CDR2 FQNEAQ (reference sequence). The length of the CDR3 is 15 residues. V trimming: 5 bases; J trimming: 8 bases; junction bases outside the gene matches: 10.